The 22 T cell receptor beta chains below all came from one sample that was sequenced in a study of blood T cells in healthy people across ages. It was with a sample-barcoded 5' primer and a J-beta primer mix that a second PCR of roughly 7 to 12 cycles was run. Using its own MiXCR run on the 5' RACE reads, TCRdb lists one record per CDR3 protein. Of about 670,000 distinct CDR3 sequences listed, approximately 40% were seen once; the top ten hold around 32%. The sequenced sample consisted of blood. These receptor sequences come from an elderly man in good health.

J is TRBJ2-3 and V is TRBV6-6; D uncertain. Deletions cut 5 bases from V and 0 bases from J, with 9 bases between. Germline CDR1 and CDR2: MNHNY and SVGAGI (reference sequence). The CDR3 has 14 residues. In DNA, the CDR3 is TGTGCCAGCAGTAAACGACAAAGCACAGATACGCAGTATTTT. This encodes CASSKRQSTDTQYF.

Note on this clonotype: This may arise from a read error, as a much more abundant clone is one base away. The V and J genes are TRBV5-5 and TRBJ2-3, with D unresolved. CDR1 is SGHKS and CDR2 is YYEKEE in the germline V gene (reference sequence). This CDR3 has 15 amino acids. CDR3 nucleotide sequence: TGTGCCAGCAGCTTGCGTCTCGGTAGCACAGATACGCGGTATTTT. Its translation: CASSLRLGSTDTRYF.

The chain recombines TRBV6-2 or TRBV6-3 with TRBJ2-7; 12 bases fit TRBD2. The CDR3 covers 15 residues. The J segment lost 5 bases and the V segment lost 2 bases, leaving 4 bases of the junction unmatched. Germline V gene data show CDR1 as MNHEY and CDR2 as SVGEGT. The CDR3 reads CASSYATSGRNEQYF. The CDR3 nucleotides read TGTGCCAGCAGTTACGCGACTAGCGGGAGAAACGAGCAGTACTTC.

The chain carries TRBV20-1 and TRBJ2-6; TRBD1 agrees at 8 bases. The CDR3 runs to 18 residues. V dropped 1 base and J dropped 0; count of bases not matched to a gene: 8. Germline V lookup: CDR1 DFQATT, CDR2 SNEGSKA (reference sequence). CDR3 region: CSARATGTGHSGANVLTF. The DNA for the CDR3 is TGCAGTGCTAGAGCAACCGGGACAGGACACTCTGGGGCCAACGTCCTGACTTTC.

The chain links TRBV9 to TRBJ2-4, with 9 nucleotides matching TRBD1. The DNA end is more similar to TRBJ2-7, so the J call may be wrong. Germline V lookup: CDR1 SGDLS, CDR2 YYNGEE. The CDR3 has 19 residues. The CDR3 DNA follows: TGTGCCAGCAGCCTCGAGGGGGACAGGGCTTCTATCTGGGGATACGAGCAGTACTTC. Amino acids: CASSLEGDRASIWGYEQYF.

This clonotype turned up a few times. This chain links TRBV20-1 with TRBJ2-3, with 10 bases that match TRBD1. The V and J ends lost 5 bases and 4 bases, in that order; junction bases with no gene match: 9. Per germline, CDR1 DFQATT and CDR2 SNEGSKA (reference sequence). The CDR3 has 15 residues. The CDR3 sequence is CSAHPGQGLADTQYF. The DNA of the CDR3 is TGCAGTGCTCACCCGGGACAGGGGTTAGCAGATACGCAGTATTTT.

This clonotype was detected a few times. V gene TRBV7-3 combines with J gene TRBJ2-5; 14 positions match TRBD2. CDR3 length: 16 amino acids. V dropped 10 bases and J dropped 5; count of bases not matched to a gene: 12. Looked up from germline, CDR1 is SGHTA and CDR2 is FQGTGA. The CDR3 loop is CATEGLAGVRVETQYF. The CDR3 bases are TGTGCCACCGAGGGACTAGCGGGAGTTCGGGTGGAGACCCAGTACTTC.

A few counts support this clonotype. The V gene is TRBV20-1, the J gene TRBJ2-5, with a weak D call TRBD2 (7 bases). The CDR3 contains 14 residues. Germline loops: CDR1 DFQATT, CDR2 SNEGSKA (reference sequence). V lost 8 bases and J lost 1, with 17 bases in between. Here the CDR3 reads CSPSSGGGQETQYF. In DNA form, the CDR3 reads TGCAGTCCCTCGTCGGGGGGCGGCCAAGAGACCCAGTACTTC.

As regards this clonotype: Mismatch with germline at one junction end may stem from a read error. This rearrangement joins TRBV7-2 to TRBJ2-5, with 8 bases lining up with TRBD2. The V gene's germline CDR1 is SGHTA and CDR2 FQGNSA. CDR3 length: 14 residues. DNA for the CDR3: TGTGCCAGCAGCTTGAGCGGGAGTGGGGAGATCCAGTACTTC. Translated: CASSLSGSGEIQYF.

This sequence joins TRBV7-8 and TRBJ2-2, with 7 bases lining up with TRBD2. The CDR3 totals 17 residues. Germline CDR1 reads SGHVS; CDR2 reads FQNEAQ. Trimming removed 1 base from V and 2 bases from J; junction bases left unmatched: 7. CDR3 in amino acids: CASSLGLSGINTGELFF. For the CDR3, the DNA is TGTGCCAGCAGCTTAGGGTTGAGCGGGATCAACACCGGGGAGCTGTTTTTT.

This clonotype was picked up a small number of times. The chain carries TRBV24-1 and TRBJ2-4, with 8 nucleotides matching TRBD2. Trimming cost V 2 bases and J 5 bases; bases outside gene matches: 7. Germline V CDR1 and CDR2: KGHDR, SFDVKD. CDR3 length equals 16 residues. CDR3: CATSDSAGAQENIQYF. Written as DNA, the CDR3 is TGTGCCACCAGTGATTCAGCGGGGGCCCAGGAAAACATTCAGTACTTC.

This clonotype was seen many times. The CDR3 loop reads CATSVSGYEQYF. The CDR3 DNA follows: TGTGCCACCAGTGTGTCAGGATACGAGCAGTACTTC. The V gene is TRBV24-1, the J gene TRBJ2-7; D not certain. The CDR3 contains 12 residues. Germline V gene data show CDR1 as KGHDR and CDR2 as SFDVKD. Trimming left V 5 bases short and J 4 bases short, with 8 bases between.

The chain links TRBV6-4 to TRBJ2-1; D is ambiguous. The CDR3 is 16 residues long. Deletions cut 4 bases from V and 5 bases from J, with 18 bases between. Germline V gene lookup returns CDR1 MRHNA and CDR2 SNTAGT. CDR3 sequence: CASSGSYGRKDNEQFF. Here the CDR3 DNA reads TGTGCCAGCAGTGGCTCTTATGGGCGGAAAGACAATGAGCAGTTCTTC.

The chain couples TRBV3-1 to TRBJ2-1; possibly TRBD2 for D (5 bases). Trimming shortened V by 4 bases and J by 9 bases, and 16 bases separated the two germline ends. Germline values: CDR1 LGHDT, CDR2 YNNKEL (reference sequence). This CDR3 is built from 14 residues. In DNA, the CDR3 is TGTGCCAGCAGCCGGAGGACTCCGAACAGTGAGCAGTTCTTC. It is translated as CASSRRTPNSEQFF.

With regard to this clonotype: The junction and the germline gene differ at one end; a read error may be behind it. The gene calls are TRBV5-5 and TRBJ2-1, with D possibly matching TRBD1 (6 bases). CDR1 SGHKS and CDR2 YYEKEE come from the germline V gene (reference sequence). The CDR3 runs 17 residues. Here the CDR3 reads CASSLLQGTGSYNEHFF. As DNA, the CDR3 is TGTGCCAGCAGCTTGTTACAGGGAACGGGCTCCTACAATGAGCACTTCTTC.

There are a few counts of this clonotype. Since a much larger clone is just one base distant, this may be a read error. J is TRBJ2-1 and V is TRBV7-9, with TRBD2 matching 12 bases. The J call is in doubt because the DNA end fits TRBJ2-7 better. The CDR3 has 16 residues. CDR1 and CDR2 from the germline V gene are SEHNR and FQNEAQ (reference sequence). CDR3 coding DNA: TGTGCCAGCACCCGGAGGACTAGCGGGAATTTCAATGAGCAGTACTTC. Protein sequence: CASTRRTSGNFNEQYF.

This clonotype was counted a few times. Just one base apart from a much larger clone, this may be a read error. CDR3 amino acids: CSVEGGTSDEQYF. The CDR3 DNA sequence: TGCAGCGTTGAAGGAGGCACGAGCGACGAGCAGTACTTC. The chain combines TRBV29-1 with TRBJ2-7; no definite D call. CDR3 length: 13 amino acids. V was shortened by 1 base and J by 5 bases, with 12 bases between the two germline ends. Per germline, CDR1 SQVTM and CDR2 ANQGSEA.

V gene TRBV7-8 combines with J gene TRBJ2-7; 13 positions agree with TRBD2. The CDR3 sequence is 16 residues long. The ends lost 5 bases at V and 1 base at J; junction bases unmatched: 5. Germline values: CDR1 SGHVS, CDR2 FQNEAQ. The CDR3 region has the DNA TGTGCCAGCAGCATCTGGACTAGCGGGGGATCCTACGAGCAGTACTTC. The encoded protein is CASSIWTSGGSYEQYF.

The CDR3 region is CATLLGRGENQPQHF. CDR3 coding DNA: TGTGCCACCCTTCTTGGTCGGGGGGAGAATCAGCCCCAGCATTTT. The rearrangement joins TRBV10-3 to TRBJ1-5; D is perhaps TRBD1 (5 bases). V lost 10 bases to trimming and J lost 4 bases, with 20 bases between them. Per germline, CDR1 ENHRY and CDR2 SYGVKD. The CDR3 is made up of 15 amino acids.

At least ten counts were recorded for this clonotype. The genes are TRBV20-1 and TRBJ2-7; tentatively, D is TRBD1 (6 bases). The CDR3 is 14 residues long. Germline assignment: CDR1 DFQATT and CDR2 SNEGSKA (reference sequence). Trimming took 0 bases from V and 3 from J, leaving 12 bases between them. For the CDR3, the DNA is TGCAGTGCTAGAGACAGGGGTGAGGTCTACGAGCAGTACTTC. It encodes CSARDRGEVYEQYF.

This clonotype was picked up a small number of times. This CDR3 reads CASSQGLAGGVSYEQYF. Here the CDR3 DNA reads TGCGCCAGCAGCCAAGGACTAGCGGGGGGCGTGTCCTACGAGCAGTACTTC. This rearrangement joins TRBV4-1 to TRBJ2-7; 13 nucleotides line up with TRBD2. The ends lost 1 base at V and 1 base at J; junction bases unmatched: 4. Germline V lookup: CDR1 MGHRA, CDR2 YSYEKL. The CDR3 sequence is 17 residues long.

The chain combines TRBV5-1 with TRBJ2-4, with 10 bases lining up with TRBD1. Trimming took 2 bases from V and 13 from J; bases not matched to a gene: 9. Germline V gives CDR1 SGHRS, CDR2 YFSETQ. The CDR3 covers 14 residues. CDR3 residues: CASSFGQGEGEQYF. CDR3 nucleotide sequence: TGCGCCAGCAGCTTCGGACAGGGGGAAGGAGAGCAGTACTTC. Combining the CDR3 with reference TRBV5-1 and TRBJ2-4 gives the whole variable domain KAGVTQTPRYLIKTRGQQVTLSCSPISGHRSVSWYQQTPGQGLQFLFEYFSETQRNKGNFPGRFSGRQFSNSRSEMNVSTLELGDSALYLCASSFGQGEGEQYFGAGTRLSVL.